These 26 T cell receptor beta chains share one sample of origin, sequenced in a study of cytomegalovirus exposure and HLA in healthy donors listed by TCRdb under 2017. Libraries were constructed by the immunoSEQ multiplex PCR assay. For the multiplex PCR, a mixture combining 60 forward primers for TCR Vbeta segments and 13 reverse primers for TCR Jbeta segments was used. TCRdb holds this immuneACCESS table with in-frame rearrangements only. Some clones are missing; in checked studies, unresolved V genes explain under half, and the rest has no known cause. This sample is represented by 130,000 to 150,000 clones; 64% of them were singletons. Jointly, the top ten make up over 2.5% of the sample. The sequencing input was PBMCs. These receptors all stem from a woman younger than 45 in good health and CMV-seropositive.

The gene calls are TRBV2 and TRBJ1-5; no reliable D call. The V end lost 4 bases, the J end lost 4 bases, and 8 bases lay between the germline ends. Germline V gives CDR1 SNHLY, CDR2 FYNNEI. The CDR3 has 13 amino acids. The CDR3 nucleotides read TGTGCCAGCAGTGTCTTATTGAATCAGCCCCAGCATTTT. Protein: CASSVLLNQPQHF.

V gene TRBV5-1 combines with J gene TRBJ1-5, with 9 nucleotides matching TRBD1. Germline lookup yields CDR1 SGHRS and CDR2 YFSETQ. V lost 0 bases, J lost 3 bases, and 7 bases stayed unmatched. CDR3 size: 17 residues. CDR3 residues: CASSLGTGGGLNQPQHF. CDR3 nucleotide sequence: TGCGCCAGCAGCTTGGGTACAGGGGGCGGACTCAATCAGCCCCAGCATTTT.

By share, this clone ranks as medium-sized. This rearrangement joins TRBV7-6 to TRBJ1-1, with D possibly TRBD1 on 5 matching bases. The CDR3 has 13 residues. Germline V gene sequence: CDR1 SGHVS, CDR2 FNYEAQ. The V and J ends lost 0 bases and 4 bases respectively, with 6 bases between them. CDR3 sequence reads: CASSLAGATEAFF. The CDR3 DNA reads as TGTGCCAGCAGCTTAGCAGGGGCCACTGAAGCTTTCTTT.

This clone came up once. The V call is TRBV6-1, the J call TRBJ1-2; D not certain. The CDR3 has 15 amino acids. Per germline, CDR1 MNHNS and CDR2 SASEGT. Between the trimmed V and J ends, which lost 2 bases and 4 bases, there was a span of 14 bases. The CDR3 reads CASSERQEAGYGYTF. The CDR3 bases are TGTGCCAGCAGTGAACGGCAGGAGGCCGGCTATGGCTACACCTTC.

This clone was seen only once. The genes are TRBV5-1 and TRBJ1-1; tentatively, D is TRBD1 (6 bases). This CDR3 has 16 amino acids. From germline, CDR1 is SGHRS and CDR2 YFSETQ. V dropped 1 base and J dropped 0 bases, with 13 bases sitting between them. DNA of the CDR3: TGCGCCAGCAGCTTGAGGGGGATAAAGATGAACACTGAAGCTTTCTTT. Protein sequence: CASSLRGIKMNTEAFF.

The chain recombines TRBV5-1 with TRBJ2-5; D is unresolved. Trimming left V 4 bases short and J 3 bases short, with 13 bases between. The CDR3 loop spans 14 amino acids. Germline V CDR1 and CDR2: SGHRS, YFSETQ. CDR3 in amino acids: CASSPIRGEETQYF. CDR3 DNA: TGCGCCAGCAGCCCAATTCGCGGTGAAGAGACCCAGTACTTC. The variable domain in full, with the rest retrieved from reference TRBV5-1 and TRBJ2-5, is KAGVTQTPRYLIKTRGQQVTLSCSPISGHRSVSWYQQTPGQGLQFLFEYFSETQRNKGNFPGRFSGRQFSNSRSEMNVSTLELGDSALYLCASSPIRGEETQYFGPGTRLLVL.

The V call is TRBV9, the J call TRBJ2-7; a possible D gene is TRBD1 (5 bases). V was shortened by 2 bases and J by 7 bases, with 16 bases between the two germline ends. Germline V lookup: CDR1 SGDLS, CDR2 YYNGEE. This CDR3 is built from 14 residues. The chain's CDR3 is CASSVQGQAREQYF. The CDR3 DNA reads as TGTGCCAGCAGCGTTCAGGGCCAGGCCAGAGAGCAGTACTTC.

This chain uses TRBV6-6 with TRBJ1-6, with 10 bases aligning to TRBD1. Germline lookup yields CDR1 MNHNY and CDR2 SVGAGI (reference sequence). V was pared by 6 bases and J by 9 bases, with 5 bases of the junction left unmatched. CDR3 length: 14 amino acids. CDR3 bases: TGTGCCAGCAGGGTGACAGGGGGCCGTTCACCCCTCCACTTT. Translating gives CASRVTGGRSPLHF.

V usage is TRBV28 and J usage is TRBJ1-2; D gene unclear. The CDR3 totals 12 residues. Per the germline V gene, CDR1 is MDHEN and CDR2 is SYDVKM. V was trimmed by 3 bases and J by 4 bases, leaving 6 bases between them. The CDR3 DNA follows: TGTGCCAGCAGTTTTCGCAGCTATGGCTACACCTTC. This encodes CASSFRSYGYTF.

The gene calls are TRBV5-4 and TRBJ2-2, with 9 bases identical to TRBD2. Trimming took 2 bases from V and 6 from J; bases not matched to a gene: 11. The germline gives CDR1 SGHNT, CDR2 YYREEE (reference sequence). This CDR3 contains 17 residues. The CDR3 reads CASSFGARGGRAGELFF. The DNA of the CDR3 is TGTGCCAGCAGCTTTGGTGCGCGGGGGGGCCGAGCCGGGGAGCTGTTTTTT. The entire variable domain, with the rest obtained from reference TRBV5-4 and TRBJ2-2, is as follows: ETGVTQSPTHLIKTRGQQVTLRCSSQSGHNTVSWYQQALGQGPQFIFQYYREEENGRGNFPPRFSGLQFPNYSSELNVNALELDDSALYLCASSFGARGGRAGELFFGEGSRLTVL.

Details on this clone: Within the sample, other DNA sequences also encode this same CDR3. The chain has TRBV7-2 and TRBJ2-7, with 8 positions matching TRBD1. Germline V gene sequence: CDR1 SGHTA, CDR2 FQGNSA. V was clipped by 4 bases and J by 4 bases; unmatched bases: 6. The CDR3 is made up of 14 amino acids. The CDR3 region has the DNA TGTGCCAGCAGCTCCCGGACAGGGACGTACGAGCAGTACTTC. Translated, it gives CASSSRTGTYEQYF. The whole variable domain, remainder taken from reference TRBV7-2 and TRBJ2-7, is GAGVSQSPSNKVTEKGKDVELRCDPISGHTALYWYRQSLGQGLEFLIYFQGNSAPDKSGLPSDRFSAERTGGSVSTLTIQRTQQEDSAVYLCASSSRTGTYEQYFGPGTRLTVT.

This clone appeared once. This chain connects TRBV27 to TRBJ2-3, with D maybe TRBD2 (6 bases). CDR3 length: 15 amino acids. Trimming took 8 bases from V and 4 from J, leaving 19 bases between them. The V gene's germline CDR1 is MNHEY and CDR2 SMNVEV (reference sequence). The CDR3: CASGDLAEGPDTQYF. Here the CDR3 DNA reads TGTGCCAGCGGAGACTTAGCGGAGGGGCCAGATACGCAGTATTTT.

V gene TRBV2 combines with J gene TRBJ1-2, with unresolved D. This CDR3 comprises 13 residues. The V end lost 5 bases, the J end lost 7 bases, and 14 bases lay between the germline ends. CDR1 and CDR2 from the germline V gene are SNHLY and FYNNEI. The CDR3 loop is CASSITSRSGYTF. The CDR3 region has the DNA TGTGCCAGCAGTATCACTTCCCGATCTGGCTACACCTTC.

This clone was picked up one time. J is TRBJ2-1 and V is TRBV30; D uncertain. CDR1 GTSNPN and CDR2 SVGIG come from the germline V gene (reference sequence). The CDR3 sequence is 12 residues long. V gave up 3 bases and J gave up 4 bases, with 7 bases separating them. The CDR3 region has the DNA TGTGCCTGGAGATTAGTTTACAATGAGCAGTTCTTC. Encoded protein: CAWRLVYNEQFF.

The chain couples TRBV7-7 to TRBJ1-5, with TRBD1 matching 8 bases. The CDR3 length is 15 residues. Germline-derived CDR1 and CDR2 are SSHAT and FNYEAQ (reference sequence). V was pared by 4 bases and J by 9 bases, with 11 bases of the junction left unmatched. The CDR3 protein is CASSSRWTGQRPQHF. For the CDR3, the DNA is TGTGCCAGCAGCTCTCGATGGACAGGGCAAAGGCCCCAGCATTTT.

This sequence joins TRBV7-2 and TRBJ1-1; 7 positions match TRBD1. Germline V gene data show CDR1 as SGHTA and CDR2 as FQGNSA. CDR3 length equals 14 residues. The junction had 7 bases not matched to a gene; V was cut back by 5 bases and J by 4 bases. In nucleotides, the CDR3 is TGTGCCAGCAGCCCCCAGACAGGGAGCACTGAAGCTTTCTTT. Translating gives CASSPQTGSTEAFF.

The genes are TRBV5-5 and TRBJ2-2, with 9 bases lining up with TRBD2. Losses at the gene ends were 4 bases for V and 5 bases for J; bases not matched to a gene: 6. The germline V gene has CDR1 SGHKS and CDR2 YYEKEE (reference sequence). This CDR3 has 15 amino acids. CDR3 residues: CASSSLAGSTGELFF. The CDR3 DNA reads TGTGCCAGCAGCAGTCTAGCGGGGAGTACCGGGGAGCTGTTTTTT.

In its sample, this clone was seen a few times. The rearrangement links TRBV15 to TRBJ2-5; 8 bases fit TRBD2. The CDR3 covers 16 residues. Germline CDR1 is LNHNV and CDR2 is YYDKDF (reference sequence). V dropped 6 bases and J dropped 6; count of bases not matched to a gene: 15. The CDR3 sequence: CATRNGLAGVLKTQYF. CDR3 nucleotides: TGTGCCACCAGAAACGGACTAGCCGGGGTTCTAAAGACCCAGTACTTC.

V usage is TRBV30 and J usage is TRBJ2-7, with a possible D match to TRBD2 (6 bases). CDR3 length: 14 amino acids. Germline V gene lookup returns CDR1 GTSNPN and CDR2 SVGIG (reference sequence). V was cut by 2 bases and J by 4 bases, with 15 bases left in between. The DNA for the CDR3 is TGTGCCTGGAGTCCGGGACTGAGGAGTTACGAGCAGTACTTC. Amino acid sequence: CAWSPGLRSYEQYF.

The chain uses TRBV19 and TRBJ2-3, with a weak D call TRBD2 (7 bases). Trimming took 3 bases from V and 2 from J, leaving 18 bases between them. CDR3 size: 17 residues. Germline CDR1 LNHDA, CDR2 SQIVND (reference sequence). This CDR3 is CASSISHRGAHTDTQYF. CDR3 sequence (DNA): TGTGCCAGTAGTATCTCTCATCGGGGGGCACACACAGATACGCAGTATTTT.

This clone has just a few counts. The chain has TRBV2 and TRBJ2-7; weak D call: TRBD1 (6 bases). This CDR3 contains 12 residues. Trimming left V 6 bases short and J 3 bases short, with 9 bases between. Germline V gene sequence: CDR1 SNHLY, CDR2 FYNNEI. CDR3 bases: TGTGCCAGCAGACAGGGTGGCTACGAGCAGTACTTC. It codes for CASRQGGYEQYF. Full variable domain (missing parts from reference TRBV2 and TRBJ2-7): EPEVTQTPSHQVTQMGQEVILRCVPISNHLYFYWYRQILGQKVEFLVSFYNNEISEKSEIFDDQFSVERPDGSNFTLKIRSTKLEDSAMYFCASRQGGYEQYFGPGTRLTVT.

This sequence joins TRBV21-1 and TRBJ2-7; the D call in the table, TRBD1, was not verified against the DNA. TRBV21-1 is a listed pseudogene. The CDR3 has 17 residues. The CDR3 DNA follows: TGTGCCAGCAGCAAATTCGCAGGGGGCTTACCCGCCTACGAGCAGTACTTC. As protein: CASSKFAGGLPAYEQYF.

The chain recombines TRBV9 with TRBJ2-3; TRBD2 matches at 7 bases. From germline, CDR1 is SGDLS and CDR2 YYNGEE. The trim removed 1 base at V and 4 bases at J, leaving 9 bases unmatched. The CDR3 spans 16 residues. CDR3 loop: CASSVSPGGSADTQYF. The CDR3 DNA is TGTGCCAGCAGCGTATCTCCCGGGGGGTCTGCAGATACGCAGTATTTT.

This clone was recorded once. The genes are TRBV5-1 and TRBJ1-1, with D tentatively TRBD1 (6 bases). The CDR3 contains 15 residues. The germline V gene encodes CDR1 SGHRS and CDR2 YFSETQ. Trimming shortened V by 4 bases and J by 0 bases, and 13 bases separated the two germline ends. The CDR3: CASSAGQLMNTEAFF. The CDR3 region has the DNA TGCGCCAGCAGCGCCGGACAGCTAATGAACACTGAAGCTTTCTTT.

With respect to this clone: A junction end diverges from the germline sequence, so it may reflect a read error. This chain joins TRBV7-9 and TRBJ1-1; D is undetermined. Germline V gene sequence: CDR1 SEHNR, CDR2 FQNEAQ (reference sequence). This CDR3 has 12 residues. This CDR3 is CASTSITSDFPF. DNA for the CDR3: TGTGCCAGCACCTCAATTACCTCGGACTTCCCGTTT.

V usage is TRBV15 and J usage is TRBJ2-7, with TRBD2 matching over 7 bases. CDR1 is LNHNV, CDR2 YYDKDF, per germline (reference sequence). V gave up 2 bases and J gave up 4 bases; unmatched junction bases: 8. CDR3 size: 15 residues. The CDR3 nucleotides read TGTGCCACCAGCAGAACAAGGACTAGTCAGTACGAGCAGTACTTC. Translating it yields CATSRTRTSQYEQYF.